This TCR beta chain comes out of a study of blood T cell repertoires in COVID-19. Turning to the study itself: T cells, B-cell-depleted T cells, or PBMCs provided the cDNA or gDNA that served as material.

Trimming left V 6 bases short and J 1 base short, with 6 bases between. The CDR3 length is 12 residues. Germline V gene lookup returns CDR1 KGHSH and CDR2 LQKENI. Original analysis: Reference gene primer amplification gave estimated nucleated cell counts. Measured with immunoSEQ multiplex PCR; TCRdb has only the in-frame clones, and not every one. The DNA was the basis for D and trimming; V, J and clone size are from that table. The data hold approximately 490,000 clones, with less than 90% observed a single time. The study drew participants aged about 18 to 95 years from roughly 25 US areas. Each participant's cohort was designated according to participant-reported clinical history.

The clonotype was recovered from a woman aged 55-69 years who had recovered from COVID-19. The chain joins TRBV18 to TRBJ1-1, with unresolved D. Sequenced: PBMCs or T cells enriched from blood (not recorded which). The CDR3 is CASSRGNTEAFF. CDR3 bases: TGTGCCAGCTCGCGGGGGAACACTGAAGCTTTCTTT.